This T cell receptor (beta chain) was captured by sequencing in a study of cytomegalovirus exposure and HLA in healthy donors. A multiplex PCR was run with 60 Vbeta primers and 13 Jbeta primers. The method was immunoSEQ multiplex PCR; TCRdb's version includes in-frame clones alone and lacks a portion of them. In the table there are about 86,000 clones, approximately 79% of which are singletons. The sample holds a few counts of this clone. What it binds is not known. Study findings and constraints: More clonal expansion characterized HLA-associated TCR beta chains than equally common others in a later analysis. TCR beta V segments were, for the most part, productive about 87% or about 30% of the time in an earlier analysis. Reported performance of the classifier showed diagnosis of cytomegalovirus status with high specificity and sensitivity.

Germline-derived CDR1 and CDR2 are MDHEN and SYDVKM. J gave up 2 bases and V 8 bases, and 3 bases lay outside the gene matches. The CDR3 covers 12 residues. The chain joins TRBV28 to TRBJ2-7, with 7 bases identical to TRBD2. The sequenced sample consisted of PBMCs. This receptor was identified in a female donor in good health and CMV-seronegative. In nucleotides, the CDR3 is TGTGCCAGCTTGGCGGGGGCCTACGAGCAGTACTTC. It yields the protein CASLAGAYEQYF. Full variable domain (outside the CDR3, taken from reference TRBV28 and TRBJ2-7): DVKVTQSSRYLVKRTGEKVFLECVQDMDHENMFWYRQDPGLGLRLIYFSYDVKMKEKGDIPEGYSVSREKKERFSLILESASTNQTSMYLCASLAGAYEQYFGPGTRLTVT.